The clone carrying this T cell receptor (beta chain) appeared many times. Its target is unknown. Sequenced by immunoSEQ multiplex PCR; TCRdb stores in-frame clones only, minus some. Recorded here are 51,000 or so clones, none singletons. The entry originates in a study of T cell clonality in common variable immunodeficiency. Patients and controls were mostly of Caucasian heritage. Heparinized whole blood, roughly 4.5 to 8 ml, came from each donor. Findings of the study overall: Common variable immunodeficiency TCR beta sequences reportedly had fewer deletions and N-nucleotide insertions. Patient heterogeneity in the CVID cohort limited correlations between repertoire features and clinical complications.

The sequence was obtained from a person between 18 and 70 years old in good health. The sequencing input was peripheral blood mononuclear cells.

CDR3 region: CASSLVLAGGLEQFF. The covered CDR3 bases are TGTGCCAGCAGCTTAGTGCTAGCGGGAGGTCTTGAG. The chain employs TRBV7-2 and TRBJ2-1, with 11 positions matching TRBD2. The CDR3 end lies 3 residues beyond the end of the read and is filled in from the germline J gene. CDR1 and CDR2 from the germline V gene are SGHTA and FQGNSA. The CDR3 totals 15 residues. The J segment lost 9 bases and the V segment lost 1 base, leaving 5 bases of the junction unmatched. Full variable domain (missing parts from reference TRBV7-2 and TRBJ2-1): GAGVSQSPSNKVTEKGKDVELRCDPISGHTALYWYRQSLGQGLEFLIYFQGNSAPDKSGLPSDRFSAERTGGSVSTLTIQRTQQEDSAVYLCASSLVLAGGLEQFFGPGTRLTVL.